This T cell receptor (beta chain) was recovered during a study of blood T cells in healthy people across ages. Study-level points and caveats: Samples with more naive T cells showed higher observed beta diversity. Per-million-T-cell TCR beta diversity fell roughly linearly with age. No conclusive comparison of naive versus antigen-experienced cells was possible with unsorted PBMCs.

Germline trimming cut 11 bases from V and 5 bases from J; bases unmatched to any gene: 12. This CDR3 contains 14 residues. The germline V gene encodes CDR1 MNHNS and CDR2 SASEGT. With a J-beta primer mix and a sample-barcoded 5' primer, a second PCR ran about 7 to 11 cycles. Every sample gave at least 2.5 million paired-end reads containing CDR3. TCRdb re-derived calls from the 5' RACE reads in MiXCR, one entry per CDR3 protein. The data hold hundreds of thousands of distinct CDR3 sequences, with approximately 44% observed a single time. Concerning this clonotype itself: Its cognate antigen is unknown.

Sequenced sample: blood. The rearrangement links TRBV6-1 to TRBJ2-3; 8 bases fit TRBD2. The TCR originated in a man aged 60 to 75 in good health. The CDR3 sequence: CASLAGSGVDTQYF. CDR3 sequence (DNA): TGTGCCTCATTAGCGGGGTCCGGTGTAGATACGCAGTATTTT.